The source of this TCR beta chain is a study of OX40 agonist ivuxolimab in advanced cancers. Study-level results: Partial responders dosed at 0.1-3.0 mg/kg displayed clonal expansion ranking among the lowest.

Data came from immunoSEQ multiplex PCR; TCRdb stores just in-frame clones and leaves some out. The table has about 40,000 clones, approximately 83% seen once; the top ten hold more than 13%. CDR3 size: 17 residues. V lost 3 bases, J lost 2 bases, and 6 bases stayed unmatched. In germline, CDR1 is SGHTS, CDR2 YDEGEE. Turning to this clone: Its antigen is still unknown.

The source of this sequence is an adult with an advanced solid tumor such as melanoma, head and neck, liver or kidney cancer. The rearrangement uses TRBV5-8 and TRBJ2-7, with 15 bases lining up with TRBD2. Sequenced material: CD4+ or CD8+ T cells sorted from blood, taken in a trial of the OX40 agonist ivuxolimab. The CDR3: CASSWGLAGGPAYEQYF. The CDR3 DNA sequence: TGTGCCAGCAGCTGGGGACTAGCGGGAGGACCGGCCTACGAGCAGTACTTC.